This TCR beta chain was found in a study of shared clonotypes between healthy human individuals (dated by TCRdb to the early 2020s). Background on the whole study: The cohort included a few men and a couple of women between 18 and 49 years of age. To estimate repertoire size and how much clonotypes are shared between individuals, the study performed deep sequencing of blood TCR repertoires from roughly five healthy adults. Between about 0.94 and 8.9 billion PBMCs per donor were obtained by leukapheresis. For each donor, three plates each were used for CD4 naive and CD4 memory, two plates were used for CD8 naive, and one plate was used for CD8 memory. Different laboratories and diverse techniques were used to prepare libraries and sequence TCR repertoires, to increase sequencing depth and limit assay-specific biases. General conclusions and limits of the study: Higher generation probabilities were observed for clonotypes shared by all four sorted-subset donors than for non-shared clonotypes. Sharing across a handful of donors was observed for roughly 5% of naive CD4, less than 4% of naive CD8, 2.3% of memory CD4, and about 0.4% of memory CD8 clonotypes. Based on pairwise subsampling, the degree of clonotype sharing among donors was expected to be affected by sequencing depth. Sampling was restricted to blood, and TCR repertoires in tissue are likely to differ from TCR repertoires in blood. Incomplete sequencing was indicated by rarefaction of sorted-subset datasets, despite the large sequencing depth. The small number of donors limited the genetic and exposure-history diversity represented. Estimated clonotype richness was generally larger for naive than for memory subsets.

Using the deep immunoSEQ assay, multiplex PCR amplified TCR CDR3 regions from genomic DNA. For each cell subset, the extracted genomic DNA was distributed evenly across all wells of several immunoSEQ 96-well plates, and each plate served as one replicate. For sorted subsets, around 200 ng genomic DNA, equal to about 30,000 T cell genomes, was loaded into each replicate PCR. Purified libraries were quantified with a Qubit 3.0 fluorometer, sized on a Bioanalyzer 2100, and re-quantified with the KAPA Library Quantification kit. Every immunoSEQ 96-well plate was sequenced on a separate single-read 150-cycle Illumina NextSeq 550 flow cell. In the authors' own workflow: Because the immunoSEQ output held only junctional sequences and lacked quality scores, the filtering could not match the filtering applied to full-length reads. Sequences were annotated with PyIR, a Python wrapper for IgBLAST v1.9, and V/J genes and CDR3 were assigned using IMGT germline references. Reads were filtered out if the reads had weak V/J assignments (E-value above 1e-6), no CDR3, stop codons, out-of-frame junctions, or ambiguous translated residues. V3J clonotypes were defined as sequences sharing the same inferred V gene, J gene, and CDR3 amino acid sequence. Percentage overlap between repertoires was calculated by dividing the number of shared unique clonotypes by the size of the smaller repertoire. RTK rarefaction, the Chao1 estimator, and Recon v2.1 estimates of unobserved clonotypes were used to assess repertoire richness. For all TCRbeta clonotypes obtained by the gDNA method from four donors, generation probabilities were computed with OLGA. The clones in this table, taken by TCRdb from immuneACCESS, are in-frame only. Not every clone is retained; where verified, under half of the shortfall comes from an unresolved V gene, and the cause of the rest is unknown. Clone size and V and J calls were adopted from that table, with D and trimming inferred from the DNA. The sample data list some 900,000 clones, and about 80% of these were observed just once. Jointly, the top ten make up approximately 1.5% of the sample.

The CDR3 numbers 18 residues from cysteine through phenylalanine. Only the CDR3 DNA is retained, 54 bases long and in frame from the first base. V is shortened by 2 bases, J by 1 base, and the region joining them spans 18 bases. CDR1 and CDR2, per the germline V gene (reference sequence), are SEHNR and FQNEAQ. In this sample, this clone turned up once. This clone's antigen is unknown. Base qualities are not recorded, but no much larger clone differs from it by a single base. The donors were healthy, HIV-negative adults who had no recently reported acute infections or vaccinations. All donors were Caucasian adults living in Nashville, Tennessee, USA. Magnetic negative selection was used to enrich CD4+ T cells, after which naive cells were positively selected on CD45RA and the negative fraction became the memory subset. Blood was obtained by leukapheresis, after which PBMCs were separated by Ficoll-Histopaque density gradient centrifugation and cryopreserved in liquid nitrogen vapor phase. Analytical flow cytometry was used to check the purity and quantity of each magnetically sorted T cell population. Each sorted fraction had its genomic DNA isolated and then quantified by UV absorbance on a Nanodrop 2000c.

This sequence originates from a man in his late teens or twenties in good health. This chain is built from TRBV7-9 and TRBJ1-5; 6 matching bases give a weak D call of TRBD1. The sample taken for sequencing was memory CD4+ T cells sorted from blood. The meaning of the sample's cell subset or site label: CD45RA-negative fraction. Here the CDR3 is given as CASSLSGGAGSSNQPQHF. At the DNA level, the sequence is TGTGCCAGCAGCTTATCGGGGGGCGCGGGCTCAAGCAATCAGCCCCAGCATTTT.